A selection of T cell receptor beta chains follows, all from one sample in a study of cytotoxic CD8 clonotypes in ibrutinib-treated CLL. Method: immunoSEQ multiplex PCR; TCRdb's copy keeps in-frame clones and lacks some. The sample has approximately 23,000 clones, 75% seen once. Sequencing used PBMCs, obtained before ibrutinib treatment. Every receptor here comes from a human donor with chronic lymphocytic leukemia. The CDR3 runs from the conserved cysteine through the conserved F or W. Fields, in order: CDR3 length, clone size, V gene, J gene, D gene, CDR3 DNA, CDR3 protein. The D gene is left open where the match is weak. Not all rows give a size; the values are once, few, many and, for expanded clones, a class.

CDR3 length: 15; clone size: .; V gene: TRBV5-1; J gene: TRBJ1-3; D gene: TRBD1; CDR3 DNA: TGCGCCAGCAGCGCTGAGGGGGCTCGGAGAAACACCATATATTTT; CDR3 protein: CASSAEGARRNTIYF
CDR3 length: 11; clone size: few; V gene: TRBV7-2; J gene: TRBJ2-5; D gene: .; CDR3 DNA: TGTGCCAGCAGTCACAAAGAGACCCAGTACTTC; CDR3 protein: CASSHKETQYF
CDR3 length: 14; clone size: .; V gene: TRBV7-9; J gene: TRBJ2-7; D gene: TRBD2; CDR3 DNA: TGTGCCAGCAGCTCACTAGCGGGGGGCTACGAGCAGTACTTC; CDR3 protein: CASSSLAGGYEQYF
CDR3 length: 18; clone size: .; V gene: TRBV4-2; J gene: TRBJ1-3; D gene: .; CDR3 DNA: TGTGCCAGCAGCCTTAAAAGTGGAGGCGGTCTCTCTGGAAACACCATATATTTT; CDR3 protein: CASSLKSGGGLSGNTIYF
CDR3 length: 16; clone size: .; V gene: TRBV9; J gene: TRBJ1-1; D gene: .; CDR3 DNA: TGTGCCAGCAGCGTAGCCCCCGGCGGGGCCATGGCTGAAGCTTTCTTT; CDR3 protein: CASSVAPGGAMAEAFF
CDR3 length: 14; clone size: few; V gene: TRBV28; J gene: TRBJ2-7; D gene: .; CDR3 DNA: TGTGCCAGCAGGAGGTGGCAGGGCCGATACGAGCAGTACTTC; CDR3 protein: CASRRWQGRYEQYF
CDR3 length: 15; clone size: .; V gene: TRBV4-3; J gene: TRBJ2-1; D gene: TRBD1; CDR3 DNA: TGCGCCAGCAGCCAAACAGGGGGCTCGGGGAATGAGCAGTTCTTC; CDR3 protein: CASSQTGGSGNEQFF
CDR3 length: 15; clone size: .; V gene: TRBV9; J gene: TRBJ1-1; D gene: .; CDR3 DNA: TGTGCCAGCAGCGATTGGGGCAGGGGAAACACTGAAGCTTTCTTT; CDR3 protein: CASSDWGRGNTEAFF
CDR3 length: 16; clone size: .; V gene: TRBV14; J gene: TRBJ2-1; D gene: TRBD1; CDR3 DNA: TGTGCCAGCAGCCCCCAGAAGGGACAGGGCGGCAATGAGCAGTTCTTC; CDR3 protein: CASSPQKGQGGNEQFF
CDR3 length: 15; clone size: .; V gene: TRBV7-9; J gene: TRBJ2-1; D gene: .; CDR3 DNA: TGTGCCAGCAGCCCCGGAGGCAGGGGAATCTATGAGCAGTTCTTC; CDR3 protein: CASSPGGRGIYEQFF
CDR3 length: 17; clone size: .; V gene: TRBV9; J gene: TRBJ2-2; D gene: .; CDR3 DNA: TGTGCCAGCAGCGACAACTCGGGGCAGGGCCCCACCGGGGAGCTGTTTTTT; CDR3 protein: CASSDNSGQGPTGELFF
CDR3 length: 13; clone size: .; V gene: TRBV14; J gene: TRBJ1-1; D gene: .; CDR3 DNA: TGTGCCAGCAGCCAATGGGGCGGTGCTGAAGCTTTCTTT; CDR3 protein: CASSQWGGAEAFF
CDR3 length: 12; clone size: .; V gene: TRBV18; J gene: TRBJ2-5; D gene: .; CDR3 DNA: TGTGCCAGCTCAGGACTTTGGGAGACCCAGTACTTC; CDR3 protein: CASSGLWETQYF
CDR3 length: 12; clone size: once; V gene: TRBV7-8; J gene: TRBJ2-7; D gene: .; CDR3 DNA: TGTGCCAGCAGCTATCCAGGGTACGAGCAGTACTTC; CDR3 protein: CASSYPGYEQYF
CDR3 length: 15; clone size: .; V gene: TRBV6-5; J gene: TRBJ2-1; D gene: .; CDR3 DNA: TGTGCCAGCAGTTACGACAGGTCCAACTACAATGAGCAGTTCTTC; CDR3 protein: CASSYDRSNYNEQFF
CDR3 length: 15; clone size: .; V gene: TRBV6-1; J gene: TRBJ1-3; D gene: TRBD1; CDR3 DNA: TGTGCCAGCATTCAACTCGACAGGGCTGGAAACACCATATATTTT; CDR3 protein: CASIQLDRAGNTIYF
CDR3 length: 14; clone size: .; V gene: TRBV18; J gene: TRBJ2-7; D gene: .; CDR3 DNA: TGTGCCAGCTCACCGTTCGGGAAACCCTACGAGCAGTACTTC; CDR3 protein: CASSPFGKPYEQYF
CDR3 length: 14; clone size: .; V gene: TRBV5-4; J gene: TRBJ2-1; D gene: TRBD2; CDR3 DNA: TGTGCCAGCAGCACGGGACTATCGTATGGTGAGCAGTTCTTC; CDR3 protein: CASSTGLSYGEQFF
CDR3 length: 17; clone size: .; V gene: TRBV27; J gene: TRBJ1-2; D gene: TRBD1; CDR3 DNA: TGTGCCAGCAGGCATGGAGGGACAGGGAGAGGAAACTATGGCTACACCTTC; CDR3 protein: CASRHGGTGRGNYGYTF
CDR3 length: 14; clone size: .; V gene: TRBV7-9; J gene: TRBJ1-5; D gene: TRBD1; CDR3 DNA: TGTGCCAGCAGCTCTGGACAGGGGGCGAAGCCCCAGCATTTT; CDR3 protein: CASSSGQGAKPQHF
CDR3 length: 15; clone size: .; V gene: TRBV30; J gene: TRBJ2-5; D gene: .; CDR3 DNA: TGTGCCTGGAGTCCCCGCGGGGCTTCCCAAGAGACCCAGTACTTC; CDR3 protein: CAWSPRGASQETQYF
CDR3 length: 11; clone size: few; V gene: TRBV7-2; J gene: TRBJ2-7; D gene: .; CDR3 DNA: TGTGCCAGCAGCTCCAAGGTCGAGCAGTACTTC; CDR3 protein: CASSSKVEQYF
CDR3 length: 15; clone size: medium-sized; V gene: TRBV19; J gene: TRBJ2-1; D gene: TRBD1; CDR3 DNA: TGTGCCAGTAGTACAGGGACAGGGACCTACAATGAGCAGTTCTTC; CDR3 protein: CASSTGTGTYNEQFF
CDR3 length: 16; clone size: medium-sized; V gene: TRBV4-3; J gene: TRBJ2-7; D gene: TRBD1; CDR3 DNA: TGCGCCAGCAGCCAAGATCGGACAGGGACCTTGGACGAGCAGTACTTC; CDR3 protein: CASSQDRTGTLDEQYF
CDR3 length: 15; clone size: .; V gene: TRBV27; J gene: TRBJ1-5; D gene: .; CDR3 DNA: TGTGCCAGCAGCCGACGCGCCCCAAGCAATCAGCCCCAGCATTTT; CDR3 protein: CASSRRAPSNQPQHF
CDR3 length: 13; clone size: .; V gene: TRBV30; J gene: TRBJ2-1; D gene: TRBD1; CDR3 DNA: TGTGCCTGGAGGGACAGGGGCTACAATGAGCAGTTCTTC; CDR3 protein: CAWRDRGYNEQFF
CDR3 length: 14; clone size: .; V gene: TRBV28; J gene: TRBJ1-2; D gene: .; CDR3 DNA: TGTGCCAGCAGTTTAGAATCCCTGCGGGATGGCTACACCTTC; CDR3 protein: CASSLESLRDGYTF
CDR3 length: 14; clone size: few; V gene: TRBV7-2; J gene: TRBJ1-2; D gene: .; CDR3 DNA: TGTGCCAGCAGCCGCGGTGGGGGAAACTATGGCTACACCTTC; CDR3 protein: CASSRGGGNYGYTF
CDR3 length: 18; clone size: .; V gene: TRBV7-6; J gene: TRBJ1-2; D gene: TRBD1; CDR3 DNA: TGTGCCAGCAGCTTAGGAAGACACAGGGGGAGTATAGGCTATGGCTACACCTTC; CDR3 protein: CASSLGRHRGSIGYGYTF
CDR3 length: 15; clone size: once; V gene: TRBV11-3; J gene: TRBJ2-3; D gene: .; CDR3 DNA: TGTGCCAGCAGCTGGACGACAGGCTACACAGATACGCAGTATTTT; CDR3 protein: CASSWTTGYTDTQYF
CDR3 length: 12; clone size: .; V gene: TRBV30; J gene: TRBJ2-7; D gene: .; CDR3 DNA: TGTGCCTGGAGTGGAAGCTGGTACGAGCAGTACTTC; CDR3 protein: CAWSGSWYEQYF
CDR3 length: 16; clone size: .; V gene: TRBV7-9; J gene: TRBJ2-1; D gene: TRBD1; CDR3 DNA: TGTGCCAGCAGCTTATACGACAGGGATTACTACAATGAGCAGTTCTTC; CDR3 protein: CASSLYDRDYYNEQFF
CDR3 length: 12; clone size: few; V gene: TRBV29-1; J gene: TRBJ1-1; D gene: .; CDR3 DNA: TGCAGCGTGGGCAATATGAACACTGAAGCTTTCTTT; CDR3 protein: CSVGNMNTEAFF
CDR3 length: 14; clone size: .; V gene: TRBV19; J gene: TRBJ1-4; D gene: .; CDR3 DNA: TGTGCCAGTAGTAATTCTGCAACTAATGAAAAACTGTTTTTT; CDR3 protein: CASSNSATNEKLFF